These T cell receptor beta chains were read from a single sample in a study of shared clonotypes between healthy human individuals. Sequencing was performed with immunoSEQ multiplex PCR; in TCRdb, only in-frame clones are kept and a portion is missing. The profile shows 2 million to 2.5 million clones, roughly 95% of them singletons. The sample taken for sequencing was naive CD4+ T cells sorted from blood. The receptors were sampled from a man between 18 and 29 years old in good health. The CDR3 runs from the conserved cysteine through the conserved F or W. D genes are given only for firm matches. Clone size appears in some rows only: once, few, many, or a class for an expanded clone.

.,.,TRBV27,TRBJ2-7,CASTPLGGSPLEQYF,TGTGCCAGCACCCCGTTGGGCGGGTCCCCCCTCGAGCAGTACTTC
once,.,TRBV6-1,TRBJ1-2,CASVLAGVSYGYTF,TGTGCCAGCGTATTGGCGGGAGTTAGCTATGGCTACACCTTC
.,TRBD2,TRBV6-6,TRBJ2-7,CASSAGTSPFYEQYF,TGTGCCAGCAGTGCCGGGACTAGTCCCTTCTACGAGCAGTACTTC
.,TRBD1,TRBV5-1,TRBJ1-2,CASSPGQAGGYTF,TGCGCCAGCAGCCCGGGACAGGCCGGTGGCTACACCTTC
.,.,TRBV28,TRBJ2-2,CASRSGTPNTGELFF,TGTGCCAGCAGATCCGGGACACCTAACACCGGGGAGCTGTTTTTT
once,.,TRBV27,TRBJ2-5,CASSLTGQLQETQYF,TGTGCCAGCAGTTTAACCGGACAGCTACAAGAGACCCAGTACTTC
.,TRBD1,TRBV5-1,TRBJ2-7,CASSLDTGGNYEQYF,TGCGCCAGCAGCTTGGATACAGGGGGCAACTACGAGCAGTACTTC
.,.,TRBV2,TRBJ2-7,CASIGGSGRGYEQYF,TGTGCCAGCATAGGGGGGTCGGGGAGAGGGTACGAGCAGTACTTC
.,.,TRBV19,TRBJ2-7,CASSPGPWTANYEQYF,TGTGCCAGTAGTCCGGGACCTTGGACGGCGAACTACGAGCAGTACTTC
.,TRBD1,TRBV27,TRBJ2-7,CASSAMTGGYEQYF,TGTGCCAGCAGTGCGATGACAGGGGGGTACGAGCAGTACTTC